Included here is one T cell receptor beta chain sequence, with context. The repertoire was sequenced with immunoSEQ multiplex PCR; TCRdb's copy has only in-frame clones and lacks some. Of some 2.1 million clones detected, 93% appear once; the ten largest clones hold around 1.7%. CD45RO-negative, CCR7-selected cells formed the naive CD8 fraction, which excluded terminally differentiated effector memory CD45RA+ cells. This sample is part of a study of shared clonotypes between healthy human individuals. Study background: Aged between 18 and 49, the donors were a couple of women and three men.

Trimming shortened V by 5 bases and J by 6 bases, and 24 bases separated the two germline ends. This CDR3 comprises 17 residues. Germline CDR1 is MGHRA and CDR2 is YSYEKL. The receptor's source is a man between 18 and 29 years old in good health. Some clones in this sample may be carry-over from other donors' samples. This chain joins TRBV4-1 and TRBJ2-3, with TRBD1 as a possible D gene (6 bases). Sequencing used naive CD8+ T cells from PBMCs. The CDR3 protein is CASSSRGSQRAVDTQYF. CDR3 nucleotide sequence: TGCGCCAGCAGCTCCAGGGGAAGTCAAAGGGCAGTGGATACGCAGTATTTT.